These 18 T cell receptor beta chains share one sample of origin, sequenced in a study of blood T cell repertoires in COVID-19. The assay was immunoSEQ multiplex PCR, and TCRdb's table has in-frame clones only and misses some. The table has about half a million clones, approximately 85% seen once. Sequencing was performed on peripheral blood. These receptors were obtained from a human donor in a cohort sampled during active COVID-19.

For the CDR3, the DNA is TGTGCCAGCAGATATACCGACGGGGGGAACACTGAAGCTTTCTTT. Amino acids: CASRYTDGGNTEAFF. The chain is built from TRBV6-6 and TRBJ1-1; maybe TRBD1 (5 bases). Germline V gives CDR1 MNHNY, CDR2 SVGAGI (reference sequence). This CDR3 region has 15 residues. Between the trimmed V and J ends, which lost 6 bases and 1 base, there was a span of 15 bases.

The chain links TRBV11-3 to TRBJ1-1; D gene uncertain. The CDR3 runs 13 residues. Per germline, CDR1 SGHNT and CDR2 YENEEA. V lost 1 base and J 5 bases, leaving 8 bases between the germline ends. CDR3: CASSLVRETEAFF. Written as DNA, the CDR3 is TGTGCCAGCAGCTTAGTTCGGGAGACTGAAGCTTTCTTT.

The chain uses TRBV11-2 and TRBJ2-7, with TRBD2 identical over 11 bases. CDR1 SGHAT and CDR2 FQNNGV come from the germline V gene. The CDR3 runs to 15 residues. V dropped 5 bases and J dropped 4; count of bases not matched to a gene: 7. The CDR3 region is CASSAKTSGVYEQYF. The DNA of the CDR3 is TGTGCCAGCAGCGCCAAGACTAGCGGGGTGTACGAGCAGTACTTC.

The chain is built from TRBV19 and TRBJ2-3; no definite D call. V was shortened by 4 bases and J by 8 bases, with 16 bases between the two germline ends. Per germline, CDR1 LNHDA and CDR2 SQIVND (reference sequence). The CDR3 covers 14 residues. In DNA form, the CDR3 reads TGTGCCAGTAGTAGAGACCGAGCCCCGGGTACGCAGTATTTT. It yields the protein CASSRDRAPGTQYF.

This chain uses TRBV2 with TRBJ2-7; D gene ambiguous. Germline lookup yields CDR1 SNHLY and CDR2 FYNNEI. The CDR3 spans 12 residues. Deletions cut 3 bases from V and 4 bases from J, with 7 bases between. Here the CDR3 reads CASSDGRYEQYF. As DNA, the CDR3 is TGTGCCAGCAGTGATGGCAGATACGAGCAGTACTTC. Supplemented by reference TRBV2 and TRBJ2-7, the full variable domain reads EPEVTQTPSHQVTQMGQEVILRCVPISNHLYFYWYRQILGQKVEFLVSFYNNEISEKSEIFDDQFSVERPDGSNFTLKIRSTKLEDSAMYFCASSDGRYEQYFGPGTRLTVT.

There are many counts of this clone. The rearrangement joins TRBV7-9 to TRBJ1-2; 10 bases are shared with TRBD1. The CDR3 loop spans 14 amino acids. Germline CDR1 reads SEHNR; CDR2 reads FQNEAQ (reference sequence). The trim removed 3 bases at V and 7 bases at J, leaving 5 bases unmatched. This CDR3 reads CASSLGTGERGYTF. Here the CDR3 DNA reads TGTGCCAGCAGCTTGGGGACAGGGGAACGTGGCTACACCTTC. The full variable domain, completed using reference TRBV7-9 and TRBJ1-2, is DTGVSQNPRHKITKRGQNVTFRCDPISEHNRLYWYRQTLGQGPEFLTYFQNEAQLEKSRLLSDRFSAERPKGSFSTLEIQRTEQGDSAMYLCASSLGTGERGYTFGSGTRLTVV.

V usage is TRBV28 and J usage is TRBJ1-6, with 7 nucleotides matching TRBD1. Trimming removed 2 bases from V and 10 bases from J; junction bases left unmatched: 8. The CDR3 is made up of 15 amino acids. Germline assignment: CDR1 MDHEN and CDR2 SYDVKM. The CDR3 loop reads CASSLTGEVGSPLHF. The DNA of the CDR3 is TGTGCCAGCAGTTTAACAGGGGAAGTAGGGTCACCCCTCCACTTT.

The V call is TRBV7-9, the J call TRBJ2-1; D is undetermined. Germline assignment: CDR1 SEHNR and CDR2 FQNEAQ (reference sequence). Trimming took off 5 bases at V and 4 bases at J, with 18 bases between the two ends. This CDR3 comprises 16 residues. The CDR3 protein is CASSTSSPLGYNEQFF. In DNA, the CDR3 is TGTGCCAGCAGCACTTCCAGCCCGCTAGGTTACAATGAGCAGTTCTTC.

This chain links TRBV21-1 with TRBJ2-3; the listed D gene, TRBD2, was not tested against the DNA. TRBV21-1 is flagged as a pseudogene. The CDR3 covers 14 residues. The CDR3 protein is CASSKVMYTDTQYF. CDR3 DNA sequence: TGTGCCAGCAGCAAAGTAATGTACACAGATACGCAGTATTTT.

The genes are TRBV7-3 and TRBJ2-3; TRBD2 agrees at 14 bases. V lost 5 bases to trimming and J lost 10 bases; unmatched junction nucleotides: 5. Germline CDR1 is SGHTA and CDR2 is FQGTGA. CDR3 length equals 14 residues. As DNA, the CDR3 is TGTGCCAGCAGCCTTGGGACTAGCGGGAGTTCGCAGTATTTT. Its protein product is CASSLGTSGSSQYF.

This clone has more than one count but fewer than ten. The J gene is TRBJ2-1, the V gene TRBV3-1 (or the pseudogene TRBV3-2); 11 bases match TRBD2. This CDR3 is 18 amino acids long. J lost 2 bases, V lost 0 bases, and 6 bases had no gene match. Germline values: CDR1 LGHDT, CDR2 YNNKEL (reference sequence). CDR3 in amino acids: CASSQDGLAGGPYNEQFF. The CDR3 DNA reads TGTGCCAGCAGCCAAGATGGGCTAGCGGGAGGCCCCTACAATGAGCAGTTCTTC.

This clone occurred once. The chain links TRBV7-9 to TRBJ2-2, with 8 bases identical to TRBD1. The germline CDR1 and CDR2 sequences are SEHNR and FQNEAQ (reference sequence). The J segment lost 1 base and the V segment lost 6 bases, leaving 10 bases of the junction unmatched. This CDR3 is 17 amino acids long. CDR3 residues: CASRLPLGQGNTGELFF. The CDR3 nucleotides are TGTGCCAGCAGGCTCCCACTTGGACAGGGGAACACCGGGGAGCTGTTTTTT.

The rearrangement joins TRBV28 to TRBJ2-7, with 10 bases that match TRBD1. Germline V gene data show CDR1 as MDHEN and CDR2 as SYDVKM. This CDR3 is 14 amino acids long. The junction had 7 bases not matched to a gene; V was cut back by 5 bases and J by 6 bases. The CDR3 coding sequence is TGTGCCAGCAGTCCCGGGACAGGGGATCGCGAGCAGTACTTC. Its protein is CASSPGTGDREQYF. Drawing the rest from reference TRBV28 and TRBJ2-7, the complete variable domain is DVKVTQSSRYLVKRTGEKVFLECVQDMDHENMFWYRQDPGLGLRLIYFSYDVKMKEKGDIPEGYSVSREKKERFSLILESASTNQTSMYLCASSPGTGDREQYFGPGTRLTVT.

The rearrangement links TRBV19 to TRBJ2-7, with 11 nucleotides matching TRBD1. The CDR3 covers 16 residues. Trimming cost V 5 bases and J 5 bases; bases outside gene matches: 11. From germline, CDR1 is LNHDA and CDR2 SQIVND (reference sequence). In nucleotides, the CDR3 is TGTGCCAGTAGTTCTCCCCGGGACAGGGGGTCCCACGAGCAGTACTTC. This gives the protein CASSSPRDRGSHEQYF.

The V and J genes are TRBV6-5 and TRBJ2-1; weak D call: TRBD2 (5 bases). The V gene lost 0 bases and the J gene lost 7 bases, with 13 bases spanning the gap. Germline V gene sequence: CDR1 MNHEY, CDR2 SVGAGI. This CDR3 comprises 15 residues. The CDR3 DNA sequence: TGTGCCAGCAGTTACTCGAGAGGGATCGCTAATGAGCAGTTCTTC. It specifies CASSYSRGIANEQFF.

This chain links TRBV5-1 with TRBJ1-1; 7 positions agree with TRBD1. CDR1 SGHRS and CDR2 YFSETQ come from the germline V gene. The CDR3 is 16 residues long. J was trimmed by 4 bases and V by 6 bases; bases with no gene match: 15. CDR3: CASTGQGGRVGTEAFF. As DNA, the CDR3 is TGCGCCAGCACAGGGCAGGGGGGCAGAGTAGGCACTGAAGCTTTCTTT.

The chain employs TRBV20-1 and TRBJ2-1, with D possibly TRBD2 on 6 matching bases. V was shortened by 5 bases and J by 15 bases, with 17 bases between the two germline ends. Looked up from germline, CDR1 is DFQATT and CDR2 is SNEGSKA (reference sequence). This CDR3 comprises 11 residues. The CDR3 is CSAPGGLTTFF. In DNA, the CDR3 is TGCAGTGCTCCCGGGGGACTTACAACGTTCTTC.

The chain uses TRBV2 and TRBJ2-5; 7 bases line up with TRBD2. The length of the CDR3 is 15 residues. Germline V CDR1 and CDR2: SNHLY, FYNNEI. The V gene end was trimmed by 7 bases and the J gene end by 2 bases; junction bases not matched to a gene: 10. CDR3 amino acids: CASIGGLGDQETQYF. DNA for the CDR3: TGTGCCAGCATTGGCGGACTAGGTGATCAAGAGACCCAGTACTTC.